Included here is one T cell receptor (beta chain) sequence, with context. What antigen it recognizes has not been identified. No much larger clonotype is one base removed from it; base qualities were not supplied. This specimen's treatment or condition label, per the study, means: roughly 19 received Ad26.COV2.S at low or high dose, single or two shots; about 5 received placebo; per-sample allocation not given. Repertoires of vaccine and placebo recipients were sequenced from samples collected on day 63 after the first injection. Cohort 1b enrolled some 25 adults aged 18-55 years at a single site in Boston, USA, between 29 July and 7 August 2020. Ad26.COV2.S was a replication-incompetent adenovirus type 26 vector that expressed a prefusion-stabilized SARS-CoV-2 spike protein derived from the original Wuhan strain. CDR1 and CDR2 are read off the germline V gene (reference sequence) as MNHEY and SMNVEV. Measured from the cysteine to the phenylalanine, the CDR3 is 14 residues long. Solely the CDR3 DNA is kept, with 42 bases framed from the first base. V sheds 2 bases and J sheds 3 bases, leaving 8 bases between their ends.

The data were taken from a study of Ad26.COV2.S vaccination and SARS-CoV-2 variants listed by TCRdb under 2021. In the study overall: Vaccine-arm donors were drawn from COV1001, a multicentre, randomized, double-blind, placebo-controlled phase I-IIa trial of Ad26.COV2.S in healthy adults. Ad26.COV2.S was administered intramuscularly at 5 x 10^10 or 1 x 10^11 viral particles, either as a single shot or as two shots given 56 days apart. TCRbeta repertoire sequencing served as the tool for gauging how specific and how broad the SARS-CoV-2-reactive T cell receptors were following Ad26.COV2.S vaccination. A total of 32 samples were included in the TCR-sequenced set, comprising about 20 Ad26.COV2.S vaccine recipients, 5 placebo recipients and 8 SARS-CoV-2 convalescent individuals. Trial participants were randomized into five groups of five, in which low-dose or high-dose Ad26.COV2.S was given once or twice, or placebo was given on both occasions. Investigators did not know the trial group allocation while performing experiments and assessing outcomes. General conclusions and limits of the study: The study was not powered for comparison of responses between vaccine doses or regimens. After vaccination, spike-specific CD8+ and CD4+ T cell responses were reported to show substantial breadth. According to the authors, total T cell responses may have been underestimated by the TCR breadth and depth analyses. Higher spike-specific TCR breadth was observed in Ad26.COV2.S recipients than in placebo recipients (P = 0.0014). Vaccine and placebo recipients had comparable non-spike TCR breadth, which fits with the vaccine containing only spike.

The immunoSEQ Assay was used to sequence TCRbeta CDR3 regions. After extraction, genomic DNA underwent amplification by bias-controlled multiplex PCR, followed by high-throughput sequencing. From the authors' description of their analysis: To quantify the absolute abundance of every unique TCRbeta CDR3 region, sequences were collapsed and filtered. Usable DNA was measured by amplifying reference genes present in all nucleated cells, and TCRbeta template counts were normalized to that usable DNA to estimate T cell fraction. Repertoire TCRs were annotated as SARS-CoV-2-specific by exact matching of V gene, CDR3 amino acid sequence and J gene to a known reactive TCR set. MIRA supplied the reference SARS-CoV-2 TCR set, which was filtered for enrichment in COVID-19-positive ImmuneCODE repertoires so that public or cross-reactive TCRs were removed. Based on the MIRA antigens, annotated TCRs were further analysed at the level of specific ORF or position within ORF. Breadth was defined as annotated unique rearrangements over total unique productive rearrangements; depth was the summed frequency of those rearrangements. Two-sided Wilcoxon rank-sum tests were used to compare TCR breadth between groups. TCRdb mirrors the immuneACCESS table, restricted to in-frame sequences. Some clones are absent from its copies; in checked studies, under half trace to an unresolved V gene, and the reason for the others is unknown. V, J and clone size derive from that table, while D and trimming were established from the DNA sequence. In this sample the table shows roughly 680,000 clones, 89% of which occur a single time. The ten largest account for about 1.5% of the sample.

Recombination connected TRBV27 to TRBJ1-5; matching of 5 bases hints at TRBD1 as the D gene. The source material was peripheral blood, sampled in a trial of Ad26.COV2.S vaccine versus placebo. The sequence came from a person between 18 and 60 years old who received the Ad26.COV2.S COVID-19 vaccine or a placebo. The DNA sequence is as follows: TGTGCCAGCAGTTTAGAGGGGACCAATCAGCCCCAGCATTTT. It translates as CASSLEGTNQPQHF.